The rows below give T cell receptor beta chains drawn from one sample of a study of identifying expanded T cells in peripheral blood. Measured with immunoSEQ multiplex PCR; TCRdb has only the in-frame clones, and not every one. The data contain 100,000 to 150,000 clones, about 80% of them singletons. Sequencing was performed on blood. The origin of the receptors is a person aged 18 to 75 in good health. Both conserved end residues are part of each CDR3. A D gene is named only where the DNA matches it firmly. Size tells how often a clone was seen (once, few, many) or the class of an expanded clone, and some rows leave it out.

d_call j_call v_call clone_size cdr3_nt cdr3_aa
- TRBJ1-3 TRBV18 few TGTGCCAGCTCACCAGCTCCCAGTACTCGCTCTGGAAACACCATATATTTT CASSPAPSTRSGNTIYF
- TRBJ1-1 TRBV4-3 - TGCGCCAGCAGCCAAGCTTTCCTTATGAACACTGAAGCTTTCTTT CASSQAFLMNTEAFF
TRBD1 TRBJ2-7 TRBV6-5 - TGTGCCAGCAGTTACTCGTTCGACAGGGCATACGAGCAGTACTTC CASSYSFDRAYEQYF
- TRBJ1-2 TRBV4-1 - TGCGCCAGCAGCCAAGGGAGGGGCTATGGCTACACCTTC CASSQGRGYGYTF
- TRBJ2-3 TRBV6-6 - TGTGCCAGCACGGTTACCACAGATACGCAGTATTTT CASTVTTDTQYF
- TRBJ2-3 TRBV2 - TGTGCCAGCAGTGACCTACAGGGGGGGGTCACAGATACGCAGTATTTT CASSDLQGGVTDTQYF
- TRBJ2-5 TRBV6-5 - TGTGCCAGCAGTAGAGACTCAGAGACCCAGTACTTC CASSRDSETQYF
- TRBJ2-2 TRBV7-2 - TGTGCCAGCATACAGGGCGGCACCGGGGAGCTGTTTTTT CASIQGGTGELFF
- TRBJ2-4 TRBV29-1 - TGCAGCGCCACGAGCCACTCGTCTCTAGCCAAAAACATTCAGTACTTC CSATSHSSLAKNIQYF
- TRBJ2-5 TRBV2 once TGTGCCAGCCTAGGGAGAGGGTCGGAAGAGACCCAGTACTTC CASLGRGSEETQYF
- TRBJ2-1 TRBV19 - TGTGCCAGCACGCGCCGGGGGATCGACAGGCCGTTCTTC CASTRRGIDRPFF